This T cell receptor beta chain emerged from a study of chemoradiotherapy in HPV16-positive cancers. The V and J ends lost 8 bases and 4 bases, in that order; junction bases with no gene match: 13. Germline assignment: CDR1 SGHAT and CDR2 FQNNGV. This CDR3 region has 15 residues. Method: immunoSEQ multiplex PCR; TCRdb's copy keeps in-frame clones and lacks some. Counted here are about 7,300 clones, about 89% occurring once; the ten biggest clones make up around 3.8%. The chain carries TRBV11-2 and TRBJ1-2, with 7 positions matching TRBD1. This clonotype originated in a human donor with HPV-associated anogenital cancer. This specimen was taken from a patient who underwent chemoradiotherapy. In DNA form, the CDR3 reads TGTGCCAGCGGACTAGAGACAGGGTTGACCTATGGCTACACCTTC. This gives the protein CASGLETGLTYGYTF. Full variable domain (remainder filled in from reference TRBV11-2 and TRBJ1-2): EAGVAQSPRYKIIEKRQSVAFWCNPISGHATLYWYQQILGQGPKLLIQFQNNGVVDDSQLPKDRFSAERLKGVDSTLKIQPAKLEDSAVYLCASGLETGLTYGYTFGSGTRLTVV.